This TCR beta chain was recorded in a study of blood T cell repertoires in COVID-19. Overall study: The United States, Italy and Spain were the sources of the acute and convalescent COVID-19 samples. Nucleic acid was either cDNA or gDNA, and it came from T cells, B-cell-depleted T cells, or PBMCs.

The table lists this clone with a count of one. Per the original data handling: Counts of nucleated cells, estimated from reference gene primer amplification, were obtained. Assay used: immunoSEQ multiplex PCR; TCRdb lists only in-frame clones, some missing. The DNA gave D and trimming, while V, J and clone size come from that table. This sample has 250,000 to 400,000 clones, with around 88% found just once. Seattle's enrolled individuals joined amid active infection and were then monitored longitudinally. CDR1 is SGHTA, CDR2 FQGNSA, per germline. Unmatched junction bases numbered 5, after V lost 1 base and J lost 2 bases. This CDR3 has 16 amino acids.

Sample: peripheral blood. This TCR was sampled from a woman between 25 and 40 years old with COVID-19, enrolled during active disease. This chain connects TRBV7-2 to TRBJ2-3; 8 bases map to TRBD2. CDR3 region: CASSLGGSGNTDTQYF. The CDR3 DNA reads TGTGCCAGCAGCTTAGGTGGTAGCGGGAACACAGATACGCAGTATTTT.